The rows below give T cell receptor beta chains drawn from one sample of a study of sequential checkpoint blockade in melanoma. Some clones are missing from TCRdb's copy, which holds only in-frame ones; the method was immunoSEQ multiplex PCR. The profile covers 2,000 to 2,500 clones, with 33% appearing a single time and around an eighth taken by the ten largest. Sequenced material: tumor tissue (inferred from file names), taken from a patient given nivolumab and ipilimumab in sequence. The receptors derive from a human donor with melanoma. Both conserved end residues are part of each CDR3. A D gene is named only where the DNA matches it firmly. Where a row states a size, it is once, few, many or the class of an expanded clone; other rows omit it.

V	D	J	size	DNA	CDR3
TRBV11-3	TRBD2	TRBJ2-3	large	TGTGCCAGCAGCTTTCCCCCTAGCGGGGGGACCTCCACAGATACGCAGTATTTT	CASSFPPSGGTSTDTQYF
TRBV14	NA	TRBJ2-1	NA	TGTGCCAGCAGCCCTAAACATGGATTTTGGAATGAGCAGTTCTTC	CASSPKHGFWNEQFF
TRBV30	NA	TRBJ2-1	NA	TGTGCCTTTGAGGAAATCAAAGATGAGCAGTTCTTC	CAFEEIKDEQFF
TRBV29-1	NA	TRBJ2-2	NA	TGCAGCCTAGACCAGGGGCCCCACACCGGGGAGCTGTTTTTT	CSLDQGPHTGELFF
TRBV6-8	NA	TRBJ2-2	large	TGTGCCATCAGCCGGACGGAGACCCCCGGGGAGCTGTTTTTT	CAISRTETPGELFF
TRBV7-6	NA	TRBJ1-1	few	TGTGCCAGCAGCGTAGGGGTGGGGGGAACGGGAGCTTTCTTT	CASSVGVGGTGAFF
TRBV28	NA	TRBJ1-4	once	TGTGCCAGCAGCCCCCAAGCGCAGACCCTTCGAGGTGAAAAACTGTTTTTT	CASSPQAQTLRGEKLFF
TRBV6-8	TRBD1	TRBJ1-3	NA	TGTGCCAGCAGTTACAGTTGGACAGGGGCTGGAAACACCATATATTTT	CASSYSWTGAGNTIYF
TRBV28	NA	TRBJ2-7	NA	TGTGCCAGCACAACGACTTCCTACGAGCAGTACTTC	CASTTTSYEQYF
TRBV6-8	NA	TRBJ1-2	few	TGTGCCAGCAGCCAAATACAGGGTCGGTATGGCTACACCTTC	CASSQIQGRYGYTF